The source of this TCR beta chain is a study of tumor and adjacent non-tumor tissue in lung cancer. This clonotype was seen only a few times. Its antigen is as yet unknown. CDR1 is MDHEN, CDR2 SYDVKM, per germline. V lost 8 bases and J 8 bases, leaving 13 bases between the germline ends. The CDR3 sequence is 13 residues long. This sample's RNA came from whole unsorted tissue. This non-tumor lung sample came from over 3 cm beyond the tumor edge. Between August and November 2014, newly diagnosed, chemotherapy-naive lung cancer patients underwent thoracic surgery in China. Three rounds of nested PCR, following a modified ARM-PCR protocol, produced the TCRbeta library. In TCRdb, the multiplex PCR reads were re-called with MiXCR into one record per CDR3 protein. Among about 110,000 distinct CDR3 sequences listed, roughly two thirds were seen once. Findings of the study overall: Significantly higher TCR diversity was found in tumor than normal lung. Higher tumor TCR diversity was associated with shorter survival.

The clonotype was recovered from a man aged 55 to 69 with non-small cell lung cancer. What was sequenced was distant non-tumor lung tissue. This chain links TRBV28 with TRBJ1-6; no firm D call. CDR3 coding DNA: TGTGCCAGCCCTGGTCGAAGCGATTCACCCCTCCACTTT. It yields the protein CASPGRSDSPLHF.